Listed below are T cell receptor beta chains from one sample, sequenced in a study of beta chain features in type 1 diabetes. Libraries were prepared by immunoSEQ multiplex PCR; TCRdb keeps only in-frame clonotypes and omits some of them. The repertoire holds 600,000 or so clones, with around 15% as singletons. Sequencing was performed on naive CD4+ T cells from blood. Receptors originate from a man between 18 and 35 years old with type 1 diabetes. Each CDR3 is given with its conserved first and last residue. D genes are given only for firm matches. Size values are once, few and many counts, or a class for expanded clones, and some rows have none.

d_call | clone_size | j_call | v_call | cdr3_nt | cdr3_aa
NA | few | TRBJ1-5 | TRBV29-1 | TGCAGCGCAACAAGGGAAGGTCAGCCCCAGCATTTT | CSATREGQPQHF
NA | NA | TRBJ2-7 | TRBV7-9 | TGTGCCAGCAGCTTATGGAGGGGAACGAAAGTCTACGAGCAGTACTTC | CASSLWRGTKVYEQYF
NA | NA | TRBJ2-7 | TRBV2 | TGTGCCAGCAGTGAAGACCCCCGAACAGAGGGGTACTTC | CASSEDPRTEGYF
NA | few | TRBJ2-7 | TRBV9 | TGTGCCAGCAGCGTAGAACCGTTGCCTTCCTACGAGCAGTACTTC | CASSVEPLPSYEQYF
NA | few | TRBJ1-1 | TRBV6-1 | TGTGCCAGCTCGACACTGAACACTGAAGCTTTCTTT | CASSTLNTEAFF
TRBD1 | NA | TRBJ2-4 | TRBV7-9 | TGTGCCAGCAGCTTCTGGACAGGGCCGGCCAAAAACATTCAGTACTTC | CASSFWTGPAKNIQYF
NA | NA | TRBJ2-7 | TRBV4-1 | TGCGCCAGCAGCCAAGAGGAGGGCTCCTACGAGCAGTACTTC | CASSQEEGSYEQYF
NA | NA | TRBJ2-2 | TRBV4-3 | TGCGCCAGCAGCCAAGATTGGGGCAGGGGAGAGCTGTTTTTT | CASSQDWGRGELFF
NA | NA | TRBJ1-4 | TRBV2 | TGTGCCAGCAGCGCCCGGGGCCCAACTAATGAAAAACTGTTTTTT | CASSARGPTNEKLFF
TRBD1 | NA | TRBJ2-2 | TRBV29-1 | TGCAGCGCCGGACAGGGGGCCCTGGCCGGGGAGCTGTTTTTT | CSAGQGALAGELFF
TRBD2 | few | TRBJ2-3 | TRBV30 | TGTGCCTGGAGTCCCCTAGCGGGGGGATCAGATACGCAGTATTTT | CAWSPLAGGSDTQYF
NA | few | TRBJ1-2 | TRBV28 | TGTGCCAGCAGTTTAAGCTATGGCTACACCTTC | CASSLSYGYTF
TRBD1 | few | TRBJ1-5 | TRBV7-3 | TGTGCCAGCAGCTCCGGGACAGCTATCGGTGCGCCCCAGCATTTT | CASSSGTAIGAPQHF
NA | few | TRBJ1-3 | TRBV5-1 | TGCGCCAGCAGCTCGGCCGATCTGGCCATCTCTGGAAACACCATATATTTT | CASSSADLAISGNTIYF
NA | few | TRBJ2-1 | TRBV5-4 | TGTGCCAGCAGCTTGGGACAGCGGGATGAGCAGTTCTTC | CASSLGQRDEQFF
TRBD1 | NA | TRBJ1-2 | TRBV25-1 | TGTGCCAGCTCGGGACAGGCTAACTATGGCTACACCTTC | CASSGQANYGYTF
NA | few | TRBJ1-1 | TRBV29-1 | TGCAGCCTACGGACAGCGAACACTGAAGCTTTCTTT | CSLRTANTEAFF